These 2 T cell receptor beta chains came from one sample sequenced in a study of OX40 agonist ivuxolimab in advanced cancers. Generated by immunoSEQ multiplex PCR, the TCRdb table keeps only in-frame clones and is missing some. The repertoire includes tens of thousands of clones, 82% of them detected once, and approximately 2% sits in the top ten. Sequenced here: CD4+ or CD8+ T cells sorted from blood, sampled in a trial of the OX40 agonist ivuxolimab. The receptors were sampled from an adult with an advanced solid tumor such as melanoma, head and neck, liver or kidney cancer.

The V call is TRBV19, the J call TRBJ1-2; D possibly corresponds to TRBD1 (5 bases). V dropped 4 bases and J dropped 3 bases, with 18 bases sitting between them. The germline CDR1 and CDR2 sequences are LNHDA and SQIVND (reference sequence). The CDR3 runs 16 residues. The CDR3 DNA sequence: TGTGCCAGTAGTAACGAGGGGATCTCTGGGGACTATGGCTACACCTTC. This sequence encodes CASSNEGISGDYGYTF. Together with reference TRBV19 and TRBJ1-2, the CDR3 gives the full variable domain: DGGITQSPKYLFRKEGQNVTLSCEQNLNHDAMYWYRQDPGQGLRLIYYSQIVNDFQKGDIAEGYSVSREKKESFPLTVTSAQKNPTAFYLCASSNEGISGDYGYTFGSGTRLTVV.

The V gene is TRBV4-1, the J gene TRBJ2-5, with D perhaps matching TRBD2 (5 bases). Per the germline V gene, CDR1 is MGHRA and CDR2 is YSYEKL. Trimming removed 3 bases from V and 4 bases from J, with 12 bases in between. The CDR3 has 14 residues. CDR3 DNA sequence: TGCGCCAGCAGCCATATTGTCCGGGGAGAGACCCAGTACTTC. It is translated as CASSHIVRGETQYF.